The present entry profiles one T cell receptor (beta chain) with its context. As yet, its antigen is unknown. TCRdb re-called the RT-PCR reads through MiXCR, storing one row per CDR3 protein. The table shows hundreds of thousands of distinct CDR3 sequences, with about 10% occurring only once. The record originates from a study of response to subunit inactivated influenza vaccine. The junction had 8 bases not matched to a gene; V was cut back by 6 bases and J by 6 bases. In germline, CDR1 is DFQATT, CDR2 SNEGSKA (reference sequence). The length of the CDR3 is 14 residues. Broader study findings: Authors suggested few new T cells are recruited by each seasonal influenza vaccination.

This receptor was taken from a man in his forties or fifties who received an inactivated influenza vaccine. The rearrangement links TRBV20-1 to TRBJ2-4; TRBD2 aligns across 10 bases. The sequencing used PBMCs from blood, collected on the day of vaccination. CDR3 amino acids: CSASNGLAANIQYF. CDR3 DNA: TGCAGTGCCTCAAACGGACTAGCGGCAAACATTCAGTACTTC.